This T cell receptor (beta chain) is from a study of identical twins. Overall study results and limits: Out-of-frame alpha sequences that twins shared showed excess low generation probability. With beta out-of-frame sequences, excess sharing by twins was weaker.

The germline V gene has CDR1 SGHTA and CDR2 FQGTGA. The CDR3 spans 16 residues. V trimming: 5 bases; J trimming: 1 base; junction bases outside the gene matches: 6. The table lists this clonotype with a few counts. No antigen is known for it. A universal primer site was created by template switching, with the cDNA bearing unique molecular identifiers. One entry per CDR3 protein, called by TCRdb with MiXCR from the 5' RACE reads. Of roughly 260,000 distinct CDR3 sequences listed, around an eighth were seen once; the top ten hold 8.8%. This receptor was taken from a woman between 18 and 30 years old in good health. The chain links TRBV7-3 to TRBJ2-2, with TRBD2 matching 8 bases. Sequences were obtained from memory (CD45RO+) T cells sorted from blood. CDR3 nucleotides: TGTGCCAGCAGCGCGGGACTAGTGGGGAACACCGGGGAGCTGTTTTTT. This codes for CASSAGLVGNTGELFF.